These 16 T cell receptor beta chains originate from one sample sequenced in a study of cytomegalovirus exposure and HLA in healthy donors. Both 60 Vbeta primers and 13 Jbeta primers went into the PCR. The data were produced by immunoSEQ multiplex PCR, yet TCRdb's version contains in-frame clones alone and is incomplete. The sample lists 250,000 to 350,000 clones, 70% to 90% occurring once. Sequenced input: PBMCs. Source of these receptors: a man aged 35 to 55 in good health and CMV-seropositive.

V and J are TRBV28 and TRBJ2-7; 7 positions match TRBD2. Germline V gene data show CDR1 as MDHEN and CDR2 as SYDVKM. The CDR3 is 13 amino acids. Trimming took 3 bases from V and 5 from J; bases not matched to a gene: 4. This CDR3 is CASSLSGTDEQYF. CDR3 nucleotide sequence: TGTGCCAGCAGTTTGAGCGGGACCGACGAGCAGTACTTC.

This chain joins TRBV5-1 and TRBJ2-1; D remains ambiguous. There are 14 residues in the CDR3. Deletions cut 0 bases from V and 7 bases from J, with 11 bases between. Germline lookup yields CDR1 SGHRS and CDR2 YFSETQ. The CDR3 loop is CASSLGPELNEQFF. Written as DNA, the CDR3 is TGCGCCAGCAGCTTGGGTCCGGAGTTGAATGAGCAGTTCTTC.

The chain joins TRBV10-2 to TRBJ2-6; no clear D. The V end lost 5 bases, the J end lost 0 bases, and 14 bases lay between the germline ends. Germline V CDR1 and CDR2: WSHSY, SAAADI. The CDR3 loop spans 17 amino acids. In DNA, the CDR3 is TGCGCCAGCAGTCTATCCGGGTCGAGCTCTGGGGCCAACGTCCTGACTTTC. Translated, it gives CASSLSGSSSGANVLTF.

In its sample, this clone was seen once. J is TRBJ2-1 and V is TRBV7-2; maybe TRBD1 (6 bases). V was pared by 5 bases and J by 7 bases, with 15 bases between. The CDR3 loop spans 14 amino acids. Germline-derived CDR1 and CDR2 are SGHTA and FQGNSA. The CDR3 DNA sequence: TGTGCCAGCAGCCCCAATCAACAGGGTAATGAGCAGTTCTTC. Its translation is CASSPNQQGNEQFF. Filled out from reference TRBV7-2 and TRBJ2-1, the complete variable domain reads GAGVSQSPSNKVTEKGKDVELRCDPISGHTALYWYRQSLGQGLEFLIYFQGNSAPDKSGLPSDRFSAERTGGSVSTLTIQRTQQEDSAVYLCASSPNQQGNEQFFGPGTRLTVL.

The CDR3 region has the DNA TGCGCCAGCAGCCTTTCCCCTAGCGGGAGCAACGAGCAGTACTTC. Translating gives CASSLSPSGSNEQYF. The chain recombines TRBV4-1 with TRBJ2-5; TRBD2 aligns across 10 bases. The J call may be in error: the DNA end matches TRBJ2-7 better. Germline CDR1 reads MGHRA; CDR2 reads YSYEKL. CDR3 size: 15 residues.

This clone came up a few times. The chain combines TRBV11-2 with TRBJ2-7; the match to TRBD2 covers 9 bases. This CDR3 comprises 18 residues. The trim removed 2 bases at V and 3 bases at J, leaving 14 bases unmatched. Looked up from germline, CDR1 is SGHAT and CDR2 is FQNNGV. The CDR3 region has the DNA TGTGCCAGCAGCTTAATAGGGGGTAGCGGGAGAGAGCGCTACGAGCAGTACTTC. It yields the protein CASSLIGGSGRERYEQYF.

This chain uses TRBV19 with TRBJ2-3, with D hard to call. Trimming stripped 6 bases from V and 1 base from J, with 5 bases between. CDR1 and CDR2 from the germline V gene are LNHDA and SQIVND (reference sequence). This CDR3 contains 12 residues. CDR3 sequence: CASSEGTDTQYF. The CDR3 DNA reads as TGTGCCAGTAGCGAGGGCACAGATACGCAGTATTTT.

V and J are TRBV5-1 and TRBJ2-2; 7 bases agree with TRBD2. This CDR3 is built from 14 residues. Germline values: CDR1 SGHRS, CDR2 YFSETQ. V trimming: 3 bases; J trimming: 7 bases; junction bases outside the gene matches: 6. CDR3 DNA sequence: TGCGCCAGCAGCTCTGGGACTAAGGTCGGGGAGCTGTTTTTT. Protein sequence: CASSSGTKVGELFF.

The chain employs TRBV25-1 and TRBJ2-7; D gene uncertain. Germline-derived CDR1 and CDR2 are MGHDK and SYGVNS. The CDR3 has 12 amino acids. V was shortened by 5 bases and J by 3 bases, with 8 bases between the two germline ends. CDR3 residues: CASSSTRYEQYF. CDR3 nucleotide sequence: TGTGCCAGCAGTTCCACGCGCTACGAGCAGTACTTC.

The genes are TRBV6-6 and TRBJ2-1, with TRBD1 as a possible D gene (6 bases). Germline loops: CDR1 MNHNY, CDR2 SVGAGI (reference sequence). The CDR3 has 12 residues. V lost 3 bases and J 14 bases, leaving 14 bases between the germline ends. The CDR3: CASSYRQDSEFF. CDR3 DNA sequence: TGTGCCAGCAGTTATAGACAGGATTCCGAGTTCTTC.

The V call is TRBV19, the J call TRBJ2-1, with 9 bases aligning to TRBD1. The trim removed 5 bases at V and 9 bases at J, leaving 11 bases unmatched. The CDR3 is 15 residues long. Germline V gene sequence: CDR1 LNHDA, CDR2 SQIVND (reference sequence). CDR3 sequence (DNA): TGTGCCAGTAGTGGACCGGGACAGGGTATGGGTGAGCAGTTCTTC. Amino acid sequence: CASSGPGQGMGEQFF.

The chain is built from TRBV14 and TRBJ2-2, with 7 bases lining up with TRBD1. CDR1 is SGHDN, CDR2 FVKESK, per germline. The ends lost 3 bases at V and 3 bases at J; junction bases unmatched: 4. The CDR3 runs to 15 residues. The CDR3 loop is CASSQQTGYTGELFF. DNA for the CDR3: TGTGCCAGCAGCCAGCAGACAGGGTACACCGGGGAGCTGTTTTTT.

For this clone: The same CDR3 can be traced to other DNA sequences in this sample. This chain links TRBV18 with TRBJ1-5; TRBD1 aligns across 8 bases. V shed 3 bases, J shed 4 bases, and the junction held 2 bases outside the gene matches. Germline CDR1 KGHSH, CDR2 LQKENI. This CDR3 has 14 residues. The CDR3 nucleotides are TGTGCCAGCTCACCCGGGACAGGAAATCAGCCCCAGCATTTT. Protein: CASSPGTGNQPQHF.

CDR3 residues: CASKQGGWETQYF. The DNA of the CDR3 is TGTGCCAGCAAACAAGGGGGCTGGGAGACCCAGTACTTC. The rearrangement uses TRBV13 and TRBJ2-5; 7 bases are a match to TRBD1. V gave up 7 bases and J gave up 5 bases; unmatched junction bases: 7. Germline values: CDR1 PRHDT, CDR2 FYEKMQ (reference sequence). The CDR3 extends over 13 amino acids.

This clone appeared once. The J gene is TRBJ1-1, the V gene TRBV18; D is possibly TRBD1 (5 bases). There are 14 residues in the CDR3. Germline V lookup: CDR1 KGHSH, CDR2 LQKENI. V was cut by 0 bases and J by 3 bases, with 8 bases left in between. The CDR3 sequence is CASSPPGGDTEAFF. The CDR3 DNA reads TGTGCCAGCTCACCACCGGGGGGTGACACTGAAGCTTTCTTT.

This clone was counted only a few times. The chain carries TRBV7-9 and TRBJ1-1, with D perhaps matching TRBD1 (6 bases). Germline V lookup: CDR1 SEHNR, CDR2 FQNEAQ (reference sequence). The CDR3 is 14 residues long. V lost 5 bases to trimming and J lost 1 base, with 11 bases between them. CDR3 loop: CASSLGGGNTEAFF. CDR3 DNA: TGTGCCAGCAGCCTAGGGGGGGGGAACACTGAAGCTTTCTTT.